This passage covers 18 T cell receptor beta chains from one sample sequenced in a study of T cells in Graves' hyperthyroidism and ophthalmopathy. Amplified regions were TCR beta CDR3 sequences from RNA transcripts. Researchers ran a first-round RT-PCR on the TCR CDR3 using the HTBI primer set. TCRdb reanalysed the multiplex PCR reads using MiXCR and keeps one entry per CDR3 protein. This sample has 310,000 or so distinct CDR3 sequences, with 15% to 20% found just once. Sequencing was carried out using blood. The origin of the receptors is a woman aged 60 to 75 with Graves' ophthalmopathy.

A remark on this clonotype: It may be a read error: a sequence one base away is much more abundant. V and J are TRBV7-9 and TRBJ2-5; D tentatively fits TRBD1 or TRBD2 (5 bases each). V was trimmed by 5 bases and J by 0 bases, leaving 10 bases between them. The CDR3 consists of 14 residues. Germline lookup yields CDR1 SEHNR and CDR2 FQNEAQ (reference sequence). DNA for the CDR3: TGTGCCAGCAGCCCGGGACCGAACCAAGAGACCCAGTACTTC. Translating gives CASSPGPNQETQYF.

This clonotype was picked up one time. This chain uses TRBV25-1 with TRBJ2-7, with 11 bases lining up with TRBD1. This CDR3 has 15 residues. Germline V gives CDR1 MGHDK, CDR2 SYGVNS. J was trimmed by 4 bases and V by 4 bases; bases with no gene match: 6. CDR3 bases: TGTGCCAGCAGTGGCGGACAGGGGGCAGTATACGAGCAGTACTTC. Encoded protein: CASSGGQGAVYEQYF.

This clonotype was counted many times. The rearrangement joins TRBV20-1 to TRBJ1-5; D unclear. The CDR3 spans 17 residues. V shed 3 bases and J shed 2 bases, with 20 bases lying between them. Germline V CDR1 and CDR2: DFQATT, SNEGSKA (reference sequence). The CDR3 DNA sequence: TGCAGTGCTAGCACCCACGGCGGCGCTCTGGGCAATCAGCCCCAGCATTTT. It is translated as CSASTHGGALGNQPQHF.

This clonotype has just one count. The chain has TRBV20-1 and TRBJ2-7; 8 bases line up with TRBD2. Looked up from germline, CDR1 is DFQATT and CDR2 is SNEGSKA (reference sequence). J was trimmed by 2 bases and V by 0 bases; bases with no gene match: 6. The CDR3 consists of 15 residues. The CDR3 is CSARDTREGAYEQYF. DNA of the CDR3: TGCAGTGCTAGAGATACACGGGAGGGGGCCTACGAGCAGTACTTC.

This clonotype showed up many times. The chain carries TRBV3-1 and TRBJ1-1, with 7 bases fitting TRBD1. V shed 4 bases and J 5 bases; nucleotides not matched to a gene: 4. Germline CDR1 and CDR2: LGHDT and YNNKEL (reference sequence). This CDR3 is 13 amino acids long. The CDR3 nucleotides are TGTGCCAGCAGCCGACAGGGACGGACTGAAGCTTTCTTT. Protein sequence: CASSRQGRTEAFF.

This clonotype appeared a few times. The chain combines TRBV11-2 with TRBJ2-5; D not resolved. The V and J ends lost 3 bases and 5 bases respectively, with 13 bases between them. The CDR3 totals 14 residues. CDR1 and CDR2 from the germline V gene are SGHAT and FQNNGV. The CDR3 protein is CASSFSPGTETQYF. The DNA for the CDR3 is TGTGCCAGCAGCTTCAGTCCCGGAACGGAGACCCAGTACTTC. The whole variable domain, filled in from reference TRBV11-2 and TRBJ2-5, reads EAGVAQSPRYKIIEKRQSVAFWCNPISGHATLYWYQQILGQGPKLLIQFQNNGVVDDSQLPKDRFSAERLKGVDSTLKIQPAKLEDSAVYLCASSFSPGTETQYFGPGTRLLVL.

This clonotype was seen only once. This rearrangement joins TRBV5-1 to TRBJ2-5, with D perhaps given as TRBD1 or TRBD2 (7 bases each). Trimming shortened V by 4 bases and J by 2 bases, and 15 bases separated the two germline ends. Per germline, CDR1 SGHRS and CDR2 YFSETQ. The CDR3 runs to 15 residues. The CDR3 nucleotides read TGCGCCAGCAGCGCAGGGGGGGGGCGGCAAGAGACCCAGTACTTC. It yields the protein CASSAGGGRQETQYF.

This clonotype has a count of ten or more. The V gene is TRBV12-3 or TRBV12-4, the J gene TRBJ2-2, with D tentatively TRBD1 (5 bases). V was trimmed by 4 bases and J by 2 bases, leaving 8 bases between them. This CDR3 has 14 residues. The CDR3 is CASSWGGNTGELFF. The DNA for the CDR3 is TGTGCCAGCAGTTGGGGCGGAAACACCGGGGAGCTGTTTTTT.

This clonotype came up a few times. This sequence joins TRBV7-2 and TRBJ1-5, with D unresolved. This CDR3 is built from 16 residues. The V gene's germline CDR1 is SGHTA and CDR2 FQGNSA. Trimming took off 1 base at V and 5 bases at J, with 15 bases between the two ends. The CDR3 DNA follows: TGTGCCAGCAGCTTAGTTCCCACAGTCAGTTATCAGCCCCAGCATTTT. Translating it yields CASSLVPTVSYQPQHF.

This chain uses TRBV5-4 with TRBJ2-5; D assignment may be TRBD1 or TRBD2 (5 bases each). V was trimmed by 2 bases and J by 6 bases, leaving 20 bases between them. The CDR3 is 16 residues long. Germline V gives CDR1 SGHNT, CDR2 YYREEE (reference sequence). Written as DNA, the CDR3 is TGTGCCAGCAGCTTAAGCAGGGACCCAGGGATAAAGACCCAGTACTTC. As protein: CASSLSRDPGIKTQYF. Variable domain in full (rest from reference TRBV5-4 and TRBJ2-5): ETGVTQSPTHLIKTRGQQVTLRCSSQSGHNTVSWYQQALGQGPQFIFQYYREEENGRGNFPPRFSGLQFPNYSSELNVNALELDDSALYLCASSLSRDPGIKTQYFGPGTRLLVL.

This clonotype has at least ten counts. V gene TRBV7-6 combines with J gene TRBJ2-7, with TRBD2 matching 8 bases. The CDR3 runs to 16 residues. Losses at the gene ends were 1 base for V and 6 bases for J; bases not matched to a gene: 11. In germline, CDR1 is SGHVS, CDR2 FNYEAQ. Here the CDR3 reads CASSLGFTSGLSEQYF. Written as DNA, the CDR3 is TGTGCCAGCAGCTTAGGGTTCACTAGCGGACTAAGCGAGCAGTACTTC.

Remarks on this clonotype: This may stem from a read error, because a much larger clone lies one nucleotide away. The V call is TRBV20-1, the J call TRBJ1-1; D ambiguous. This CDR3 is 17 amino acids long. Germline CDR1 DFQATT, CDR2 SNEGSKA (reference sequence). Trimming pared 0 bases from V and 1 base from J, leaving 18 bases between. CDR3 loop: CSARDGRRSEGNTEAFF. CDR3 nucleotide sequence: TGCAGTGCTAGAGATGGCAGGCGATCCGAGGGGAACACTGAAGCTTTCTTT.

This clonotype has a count of ten or more. This chain joins TRBV29-1 and TRBJ2-4; D uncertain. The germline V gene encodes CDR1 SQVTM and CDR2 ANQGSEA. Trimming stripped 1 base from V and 3 bases from J, with 7 bases between. This CDR3 contains 13 residues. In nucleotides, the CDR3 is TGCAGCGTTGAAGGGGTCAGCAAAAACATTCAGTACTTC. Its translation is CSVEGVSKNIQYF.

The chain employs TRBV5-1 and TRBJ2-7, with a weak D call TRBD1 (6 bases). Trimming took 4 bases from V and 0 from J, leaving 17 bases between them. The CDR3 has 16 amino acids. Germline assignment: CDR1 SGHRS and CDR2 YFSETQ. The DNA for the CDR3 is TGCGCCAGCAGCCCCGACCCTGGGGGCCTCTCCTACGAGCAGTACTTC. Protein product: CASSPDPGGLSYEQYF. Drawing the rest from reference TRBV5-1 and TRBJ2-7, the complete variable domain is KAGVTQTPRYLIKTRGQQVTLSCSPISGHRSVSWYQQTPGQGLQFLFEYFSETQRNKGNFPGRFSGRQFSNSRSEMNVSTLELGDSALYLCASSPDPGGLSYEQYFGPGTRLTVT.

This clonotype was found a few times. The rearrangement joins TRBV4-2 to TRBJ2-1; 13 bases line up with TRBD2. The CDR3 contains 17 residues. The junction had 10 bases not matched to a gene; V was cut back by 3 bases and J by 8 bases. From germline, CDR1 is LGHNA and CDR2 YNFKEQ. In DNA, the CDR3 is TGTGCCAGCAGCCAGGACTCTCAGACTAGCGGGGGGCATGAGCAGTTCTTC. Its protein is CASSQDSQTSGGHEQFF.

This clonotype was counted at least ten times. The CDR3 nucleotides are TGTGCCAGCAGTGGACAGGGGACGCAAGAGACCCAGTACTTC. It translates to CASSGQGTQETQYF. This chain connects TRBV12-3 or TRBV12-4 to TRBJ2-5, with TRBD1 matching over 9 bases. CDR3 length: 14 amino acids. V lost 5 bases to trimming and J lost 2 bases; unmatched junction nucleotides: 3.

This chain joins TRBV5-1 and TRBJ2-5; D could derive from TRBD1 or TRBD2 (6 bases each). Germline assignment: CDR1 SGHRS and CDR2 YFSETQ. The germline V and J ends were trimmed by 4 bases and 4 bases, with 14 bases remaining between them. The CDR3 extends over 14 amino acids. CDR3 sequence (DNA): TGCGCCAGCAGCCCCCCCGGGGGCTCAGAGACCCAGTACTTC. This translates into CASSPPGGSETQYF.

This clonotype came up many times. J is TRBJ2-3 and V is TRBV5-8; 14 bases match TRBD2. The V gene end was trimmed by 4 bases and the J gene end by 0 bases; junction bases not matched to a gene: 4. The CDR3 sequence is 17 residues long. Germline V lookup: CDR1 SGHTS, CDR2 YDEGEE. The CDR3 loop is CASSGLAGGTSTDTQYF. In DNA, the CDR3 is TGTGCCAGCAGCGGACTAGCGGGGGGTACTAGCACAGATACGCAGTATTTT.